These 20 T cell receptor beta chains were sequenced from one sample in a study of blood T cell repertoires in COVID-19. Sequenced by immunoSEQ multiplex PCR; TCRdb stores in-frame clones only, minus some. The table lists 59,000 or so clones, roughly 85% of them singletons. Sequencing was performed on peripheral blood. All receptors derive from a man in his sixties with acute or convalescent COVID-19.

The chain's CDR3 is CASSPDGSDYNEQFF. In DNA form, the CDR3 reads TGTGCCAGCAGCCCAGACGGGTCGGACTACAATGAGCAGTTCTTC. J is TRBJ2-1 and V is TRBV9; no clear D. Looked up from germline, CDR1 is SGDLS and CDR2 is YYNGEE. V lost 4 bases and J lost 3, with 14 bases in between. The CDR3 consists of 15 residues.

The chain employs TRBV21-1 and TRBJ2-5; the D call of TRBD2 is as the table states it, not checked on the DNA. TRBV21-1 is a pseudogene locus. The CDR3 has 16 amino acids. The CDR3 region has the DNA TGTGCCAGCAGCAAAGGGAGGCCAGAGGTTGTAGAGACCCAGTACTTC. Its protein product is CASSKGRPEVVETQYF.

The rearrangement uses TRBV12-3 or TRBV12-4 and TRBJ2-7, with D possibly TRBD2 on 5 matching bases. Deletions cut 3 bases from V and 3 bases from J, with 9 bases between. The CDR3 totals 13 residues. The CDR3 spells CASSFSGIYEQYF. CDR3 sequence (DNA): TGTGCCAGCAGTTTCTCCGGGATCTACGAGCAGTACTTC.

This chain connects TRBV27 to TRBJ2-1; 14 bases agree with TRBD2. V shed 4 bases and J 13 bases; nucleotides not matched to a gene: 9. The CDR3 loop spans 15 amino acids. The germline V gene encodes CDR1 MNHEY and CDR2 SMNVEV (reference sequence). The CDR3 region is CASSWTSGRMLEQFF. The CDR3 region has the DNA TGTGCCAGCAGTTGGACTAGCGGGAGGATGCTGGAACAGTTCTTC.

V and J are TRBV28 and TRBJ2-6, with a possible D match to TRBD1 (5 bases). Looked up from germline, CDR1 is MDHEN and CDR2 is SYDVKM. The CDR3 has 19 residues. V was clipped by 6 bases and J by 0 bases, with 21 bases between them. Here the CDR3 reads CASRRPTGRTISGANVLTF. CDR3 DNA sequence: TGTGCCAGCAGGCGACCAACCGGACGGACAATCTCTGGGGCCAACGTCCTGACTTTC.

The chain has TRBV7-9 and TRBJ2-3; D might be TRBD1 (5 bases). V lost 1 base, J lost 2 bases, and 13 bases lay in between. The CDR3 is 16 amino acids. CDR1 and CDR2 (germline): SEHNR, FQNEAQ (reference sequence). CDR3 in amino acids: CASSLGAGRNTDTQYF. As DNA, the CDR3 is TGTGCCAGCAGCTTAGGTGCAGGGCGCAACACAGATACGCAGTATTTT.

The chain carries TRBV28 and TRBJ1-2; 9 nucleotides line up with TRBD1. This CDR3 spans 14 amino acids. V lost 1 base, J lost 6 bases, and 3 bases stayed unmatched. Germline values: CDR1 MDHEN, CDR2 SYDVKM. CDR3 protein: CASSLLDRGNGYTF. The CDR3 bases are TGTGCCAGCAGTTTATTGGACAGGGGCAATGGCTACACCTTC.

This clone has just one count. This chain connects TRBV18 to TRBJ1-5; TRBD1 might be the D (6 bases). Germline values: CDR1 KGHSH, CDR2 LQKENI. The germline V and J ends were trimmed by 3 bases and 13 bases, with 16 bases remaining between them. The CDR3 length is 13 residues. CDR3 loop: CASSPITGGEQHF. Written as DNA, the CDR3 is TGTGCCAGCTCACCTATCACTGGGGGCGAGCAGCATTTT.

The chain couples TRBV18 to TRBJ2-1; 11 bases fit TRBD2. The trim removed 6 bases at V and 9 bases at J, leaving 7 bases unmatched. Looked up from germline, CDR1 is KGHSH and CDR2 is LQKENI. This CDR3 is built from 14 residues. The CDR3 loop reads CASSTLAGVVEQFF. For the CDR3, the DNA is TGTGCCAGCTCCACACTAGCGGGAGTTGTTGAGCAGTTCTTC.

The chain uses TRBV6-5 and TRBJ2-7; 13 bases are a match to TRBD2. The CDR3 runs 16 residues. CDR1 is MNHEY, CDR2 SVGAGI, per germline. V was clipped by 4 bases and J by 2 bases; unmatched bases: 5. The CDR3 here is CASSSRTSGRTYEQYF. CDR3 DNA: TGTGCCAGCAGTTCTCGGACTAGCGGGAGAACCTACGAGCAGTACTTC.

The chain couples TRBV21-1 to TRBJ2-1; TRBD2 reflects the table's D call only, with no check against the DNA. TRBV21-1 is listed as a pseudogene. The CDR3 sequence is 14 residues long. As DNA, the CDR3 is TGTGCCAGCAGGGGGACTAGCGGGAGGGATGAGCAGTTCTTC. Protein product: CASRGTSGRDEQFF.

The gene calls are TRBV7-2 and TRBJ1-2; D ambiguous. The germline V gene encodes CDR1 SGHTA and CDR2 FQGNSA. The CDR3 extends over 15 amino acids. V was shortened by 2 bases and J by 2 bases, with 12 bases between the two germline ends. The CDR3 DNA reads TGTGCCAGCAGCTTAAGCGCGGTAGCCAACTATGGCTACACCTTC. Its protein is CASSLSAVANYGYTF.

This rearrangement joins TRBV30 to TRBJ2-1; 8 positions agree with TRBD2. The CDR3 contains 15 residues. Trimming removed 3 bases from V and 9 bases from J; junction bases left unmatched: 13. In germline, CDR1 is GTSNPN, CDR2 SVGIG (reference sequence). The CDR3 spells CAWRRAGDKGIEQFF. CDR3 DNA: TGTGCCTGGAGGCGAGCGGGAGACAAGGGTATTGAGCAGTTCTTC.

The gene calls are TRBV27 and TRBJ1-1, with TRBD1 matching over 9 bases. V dropped 3 bases and J dropped 9; count of bases not matched to a gene: 14. This CDR3 comprises 16 residues. Per the germline V gene, CDR1 is MNHEY and CDR2 is SMNVEV (reference sequence). In DNA, the CDR3 is TGTGCCAGCAGTTTCGACCGCCGGGACAGGGATGGGCAAGCTTTCTTT. This sequence encodes CASSFDRRDRDGQAFF.

The CDR3 DNA reads TGCGCCAGCAGCCAGTCCCCGACAGGGATTTCCTACGAGCAGTACTTC. It is translated as CASSQSPTGISYEQYF. This sequence joins TRBV4-1 and TRBJ2-7; 7 bases align to TRBD1. CDR3 length: 16 amino acids. Germline V gene sequence: CDR1 MGHRA, CDR2 YSYEKL. V shed 3 bases, J shed 1 base, and the junction held 9 bases outside the gene matches.

This chain uses TRBV9 with TRBJ2-1; D is unclear. The V end lost 3 bases, the J end lost 3 bases, and 10 bases lay between the germline ends. This CDR3 has 14 residues. Per germline, CDR1 SGDLS and CDR2 YYNGEE. CDR3: CASSGQGRYNEQFF. The CDR3 DNA sequence: TGTGCCAGCAGCGGACAAGGTCGCTACAATGAGCAGTTCTTC.

The V and J genes are TRBV2 and TRBJ2-3, with TRBD2 matching 7 bases. After removal of 5 bases from V and 13 bases from J, the junction contained 12 bases not matched to a gene. The CDR3 length is 13 residues. The germline V gene has CDR1 SNHLY and CDR2 FYNNEI. CDR3 nucleotide sequence: TGTGCCAGCAGTCCGACCCTGACTAGCTTTAAGTATTTT. It encodes CASSPTLTSFKYF.

The chain carries TRBV19 and TRBJ2-3; a weak D match, TRBD2 (6 bases). The V gene's germline CDR1 is LNHDA and CDR2 SQIVND (reference sequence). CDR3 length: 13 residues. Deletions cut 7 bases from V and 1 base from J, with 9 bases between. The chain's CDR3 is CASTVAGTDTQYF. CDR3 bases: TGTGCCAGTACCGTAGCGGGCACAGATACGCAGTATTTT.

This sequence joins TRBV5-4 and TRBJ1-6; D is perhaps TRBD1 (5 bases). This CDR3 is 13 amino acids long. Germline CDR1 is SGHNT and CDR2 is YYREEE (reference sequence). Trimming took off 5 bases at V and 8 bases at J, with 11 bases between the two ends. The CDR3 region has the DNA TGTGCCAGCAGGCGGGACGGAGATTCACCCCTCCACTTT. Protein product: CASRRDGDSPLHF.

V is TRBV18 and J is TRBJ2-1; 8 positions match TRBD2. The germline V gene encodes CDR1 KGHSH and CDR2 LQKENI. CDR3 length equals 17 residues. V was clipped by 4 bases and J by 6 bases; unmatched bases: 14. The DNA of the CDR3 is TGTGCCAGCTCACTCGCTCGGCGGGAGGCCCCCACCAATGAGCAGTTCTTC. Its protein is CASSLARREAPTNEQFF. The full variable domain, rest sourced from reference TRBV18 and TRBJ2-1, is NAGVMQNPRHLVRRRGQEARLRCSPMKGHSHVYWYRQLPEEGLKFMVYLQKENIIDESGMPKERFSAEFPKEGPSILRIQQVVRGDSAAYFCASSLARREAPTNEQFFGPGTRLTVL.